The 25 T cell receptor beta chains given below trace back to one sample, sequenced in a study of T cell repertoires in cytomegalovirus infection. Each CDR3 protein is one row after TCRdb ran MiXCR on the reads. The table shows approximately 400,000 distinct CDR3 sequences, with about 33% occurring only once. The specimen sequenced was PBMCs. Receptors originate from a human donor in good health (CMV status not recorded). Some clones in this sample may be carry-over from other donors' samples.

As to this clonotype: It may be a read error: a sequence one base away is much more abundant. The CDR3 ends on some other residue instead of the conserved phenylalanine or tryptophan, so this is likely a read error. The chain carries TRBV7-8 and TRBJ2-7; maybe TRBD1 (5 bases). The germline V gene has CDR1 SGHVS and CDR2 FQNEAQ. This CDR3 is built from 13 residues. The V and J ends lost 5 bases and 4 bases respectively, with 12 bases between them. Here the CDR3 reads CASSPADRYEQYL. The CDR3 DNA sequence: TGTGCCAGCAGCCCCGCCGACAGATACGAGCAGTACTTA.

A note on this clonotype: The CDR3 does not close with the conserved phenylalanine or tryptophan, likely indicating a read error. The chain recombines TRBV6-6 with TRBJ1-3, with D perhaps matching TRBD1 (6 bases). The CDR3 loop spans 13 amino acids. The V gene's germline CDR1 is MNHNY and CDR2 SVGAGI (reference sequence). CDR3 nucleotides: TGTGCAAGTCAGGGGTTCTCTGGAAACACCATATATGTT. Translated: CASQGFSGNTIYV.

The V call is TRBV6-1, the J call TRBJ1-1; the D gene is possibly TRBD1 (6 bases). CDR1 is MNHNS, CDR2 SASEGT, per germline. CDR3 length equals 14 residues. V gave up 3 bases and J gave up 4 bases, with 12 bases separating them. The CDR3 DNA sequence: TGTGCCAGCAGTGATCACAGGGTTTCCACTGAAGCTTTCTTT. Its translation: CASSDHRVSTEAFF.

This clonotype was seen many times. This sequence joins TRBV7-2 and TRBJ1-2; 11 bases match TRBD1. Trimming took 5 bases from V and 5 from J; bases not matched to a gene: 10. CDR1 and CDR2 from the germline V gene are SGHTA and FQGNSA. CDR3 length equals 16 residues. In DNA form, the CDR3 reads TGTGCCAGCAGCACCCGGACAGGGGGCTCTTATTATGGCTACACCTTC. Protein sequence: CASSTRTGGSYYGYTF.

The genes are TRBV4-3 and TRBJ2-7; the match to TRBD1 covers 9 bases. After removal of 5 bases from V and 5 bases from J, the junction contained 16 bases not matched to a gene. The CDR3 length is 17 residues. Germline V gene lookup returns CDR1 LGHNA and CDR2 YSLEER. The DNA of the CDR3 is TGCGCCAGCAGCGAAGTCGAGGTGGGGACAGGGTCTAACGAGCAGTACTTC. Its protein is CASSEVEVGTGSNEQYF.

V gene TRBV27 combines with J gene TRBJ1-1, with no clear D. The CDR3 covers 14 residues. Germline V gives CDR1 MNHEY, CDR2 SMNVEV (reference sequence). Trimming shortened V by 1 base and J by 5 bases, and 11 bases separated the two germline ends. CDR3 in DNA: TGTGCCAGCAGTTTATTAGGGAGGGCGACTGAAGCTTTCTTT. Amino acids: CASSLLGRATEAFF.

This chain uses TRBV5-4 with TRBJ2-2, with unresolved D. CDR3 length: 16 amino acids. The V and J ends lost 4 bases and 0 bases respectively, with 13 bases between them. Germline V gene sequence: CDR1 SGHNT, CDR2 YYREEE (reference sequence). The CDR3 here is CASSPSVTTNTGELFF. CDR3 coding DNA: TGTGCCAGCAGCCCCTCGGTGACAACGAACACCGGGGAGCTGTTTTTT.

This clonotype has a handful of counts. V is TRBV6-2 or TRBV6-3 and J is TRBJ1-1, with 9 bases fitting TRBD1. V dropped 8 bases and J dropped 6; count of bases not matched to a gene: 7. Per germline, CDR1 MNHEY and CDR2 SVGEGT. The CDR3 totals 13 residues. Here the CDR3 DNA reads TGTGCCAGCCTCGGGACAGGGATGCCTGAAGCTTTCTTT. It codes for CASLGTGMPEAFF.

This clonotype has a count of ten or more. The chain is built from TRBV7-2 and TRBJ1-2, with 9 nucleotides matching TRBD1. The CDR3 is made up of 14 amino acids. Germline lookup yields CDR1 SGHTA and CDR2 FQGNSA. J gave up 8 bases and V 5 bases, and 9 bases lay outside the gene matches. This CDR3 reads CASSLSGTGTGYTF. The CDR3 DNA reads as TGTGCCAGCAGCCTCTCCGGGACAGGGACGGGCTACACCTTC.

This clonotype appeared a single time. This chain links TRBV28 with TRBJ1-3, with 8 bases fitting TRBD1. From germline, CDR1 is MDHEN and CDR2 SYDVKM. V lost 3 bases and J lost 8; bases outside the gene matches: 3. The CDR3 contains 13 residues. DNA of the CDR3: TGTGCCAGCAGTTTGCAGGGGGCTCACACCATATATTTT. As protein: CASSLQGAHTIYF.

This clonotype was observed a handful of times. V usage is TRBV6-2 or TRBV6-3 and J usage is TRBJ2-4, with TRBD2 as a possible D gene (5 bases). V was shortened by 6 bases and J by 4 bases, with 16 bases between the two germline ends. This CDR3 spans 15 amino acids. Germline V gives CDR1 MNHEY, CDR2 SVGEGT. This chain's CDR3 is CASSRTGLTKNIQYF. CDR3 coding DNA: TGTGCCAGCAGCCGAACCGGACTGACAAAAAACATTCAGTACTTC.

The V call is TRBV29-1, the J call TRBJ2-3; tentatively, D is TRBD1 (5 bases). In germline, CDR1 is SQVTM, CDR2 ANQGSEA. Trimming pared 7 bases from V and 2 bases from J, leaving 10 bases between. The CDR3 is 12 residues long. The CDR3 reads CSALDNTDTQYF. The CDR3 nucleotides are TGCAGCGCCCTGGACAACACAGATACGCAGTATTTT.

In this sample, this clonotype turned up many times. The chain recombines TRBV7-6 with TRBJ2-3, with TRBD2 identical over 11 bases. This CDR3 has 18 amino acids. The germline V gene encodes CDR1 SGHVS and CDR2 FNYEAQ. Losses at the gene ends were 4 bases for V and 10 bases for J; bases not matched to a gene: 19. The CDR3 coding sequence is TGTGCCAGCAGCTCTTCCCGCAAGACTAGCGGGGTTGGGGAGGCGCAGTATTTT. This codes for CASSSSRKTSGVGEAQYF.

The CDR3 protein is CASSSRGGVHYEQYF. CDR3 bases: TGTGCCAGCAGCTCCCGGGGGGGGGTCCACTACGAGCAGTACTTC. The chain employs TRBV7-2 and TRBJ2-7, with 8 bases aligning to TRBD2. V was pared by 4 bases and J by 3 bases, with 8 bases of the junction left unmatched. The CDR3 extends over 15 amino acids. Germline-derived CDR1 and CDR2 are SGHTA and FQGNSA.

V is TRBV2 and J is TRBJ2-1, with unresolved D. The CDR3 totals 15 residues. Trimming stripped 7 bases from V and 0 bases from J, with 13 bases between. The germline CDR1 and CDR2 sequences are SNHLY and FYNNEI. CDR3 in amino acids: CASMELASSYNEQFF. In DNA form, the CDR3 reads TGTGCCAGCATGGAACTTGCGAGCTCCTACAATGAGCAGTTCTTC.

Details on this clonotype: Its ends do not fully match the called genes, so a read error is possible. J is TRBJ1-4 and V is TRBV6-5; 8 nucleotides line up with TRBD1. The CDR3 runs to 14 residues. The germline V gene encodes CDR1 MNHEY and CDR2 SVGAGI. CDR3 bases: TGTGCCAGCAGCTGGACAGGGTCTGGTGAAAAACTGCTTTTT. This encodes CASSWTGSGEKLLF.

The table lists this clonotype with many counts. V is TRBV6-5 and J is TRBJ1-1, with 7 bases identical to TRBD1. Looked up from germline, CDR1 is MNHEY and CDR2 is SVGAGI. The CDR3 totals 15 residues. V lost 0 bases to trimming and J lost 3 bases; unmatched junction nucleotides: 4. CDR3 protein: CASSYSYGTDTEAFF. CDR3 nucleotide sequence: TGTGCCAGCAGTTACTCATACGGGACAGACACTGAAGCTTTCTTT.

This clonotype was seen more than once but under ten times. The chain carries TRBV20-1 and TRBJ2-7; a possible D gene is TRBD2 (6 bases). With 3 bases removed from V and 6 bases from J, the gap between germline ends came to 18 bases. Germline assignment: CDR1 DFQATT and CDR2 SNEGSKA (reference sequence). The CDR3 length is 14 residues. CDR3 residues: CSASGSRGRFEQYF. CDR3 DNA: TGCAGTGCTAGCGGATCGCGGGGCCGGTTCGAGCAGTACTTC.

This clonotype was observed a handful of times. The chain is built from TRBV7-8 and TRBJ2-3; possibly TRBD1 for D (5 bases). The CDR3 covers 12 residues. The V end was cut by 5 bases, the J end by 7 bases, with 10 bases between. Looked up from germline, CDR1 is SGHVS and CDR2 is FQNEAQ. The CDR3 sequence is CASSTQANTQYF. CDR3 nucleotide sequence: TGTGCCAGCAGCACACAGGCAAATACGCAGTATTTT.

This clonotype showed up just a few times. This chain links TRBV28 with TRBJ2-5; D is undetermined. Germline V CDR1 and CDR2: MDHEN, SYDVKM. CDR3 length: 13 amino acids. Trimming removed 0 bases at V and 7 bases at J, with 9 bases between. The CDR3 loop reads CASSLWGVTTQYF. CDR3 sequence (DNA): TGTGCCAGCAGTTTATGGGGTGTCACGACCCAGTACTTC.

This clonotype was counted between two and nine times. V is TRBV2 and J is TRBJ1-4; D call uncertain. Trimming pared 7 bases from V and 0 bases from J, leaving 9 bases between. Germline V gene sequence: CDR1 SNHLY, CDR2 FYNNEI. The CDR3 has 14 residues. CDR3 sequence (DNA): TGTGCCAGCATGCCGGATTCAACTAATGAAAAACTGTTTTTT. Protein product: CASMPDSTNEKLFF. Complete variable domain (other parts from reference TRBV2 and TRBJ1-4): EPEVTQTPSHQVTQMGQEVILRCVPISNHLYFYWYRQILGQKVEFLVSFYNNEISEKSEIFDDQFSVERPDGSNFTLKIRSTKLEDSAMYFCASMPDSTNEKLFFGSGTQLSVL.

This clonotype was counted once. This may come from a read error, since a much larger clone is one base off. The CDR3 DNA sequence: TGTGACAGCAGCTTAGCGGCAGGGTTCAATCAGCCCCAGCATTTT. Amino acid sequence: CDSSLAAGFNQPQHF. The rearrangement uses TRBV7-8 and TRBJ1-5, with a weak D call TRBD1 (5 bases). Germline assignment: CDR1 SGHVS and CDR2 FQNEAQ. This CDR3 is built from 15 residues.

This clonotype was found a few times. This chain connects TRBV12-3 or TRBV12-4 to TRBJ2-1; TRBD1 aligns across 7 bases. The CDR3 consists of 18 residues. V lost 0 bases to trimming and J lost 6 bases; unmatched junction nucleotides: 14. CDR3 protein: CASSLAQLTGKFINEQFF. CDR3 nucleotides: TGTGCCAGCAGTTTAGCACAATTGACAGGGAAGTTTATCAATGAGCAGTTCTTC.

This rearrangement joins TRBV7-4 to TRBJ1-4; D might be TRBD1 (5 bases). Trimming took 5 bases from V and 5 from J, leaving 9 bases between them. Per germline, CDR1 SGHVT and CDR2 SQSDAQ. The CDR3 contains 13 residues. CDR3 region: CASSLDRNEKLFF. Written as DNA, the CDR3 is TGTGCCAGCAGCCTCGACAGAAATGAAAAACTGTTTTTT.

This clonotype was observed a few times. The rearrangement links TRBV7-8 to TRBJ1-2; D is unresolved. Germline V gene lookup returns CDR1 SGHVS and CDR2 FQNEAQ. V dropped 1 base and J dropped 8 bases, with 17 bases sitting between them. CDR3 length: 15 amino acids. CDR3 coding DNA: TGTGCCAGCAGCTTAGTGTCAGGCCCTTTTGAGGGCTACACCTTC. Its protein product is CASSLVSGPFEGYTF.